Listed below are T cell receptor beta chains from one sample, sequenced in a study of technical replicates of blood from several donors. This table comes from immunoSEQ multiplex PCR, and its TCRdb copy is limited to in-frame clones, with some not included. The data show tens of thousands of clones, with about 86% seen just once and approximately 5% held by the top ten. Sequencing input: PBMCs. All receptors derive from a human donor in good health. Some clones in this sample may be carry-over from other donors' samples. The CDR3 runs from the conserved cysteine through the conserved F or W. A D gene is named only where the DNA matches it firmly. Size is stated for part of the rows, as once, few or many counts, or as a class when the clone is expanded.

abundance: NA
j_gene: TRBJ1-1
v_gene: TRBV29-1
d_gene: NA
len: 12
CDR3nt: TGCAGCGTGGTGGGGCTGGAGACTGAAGCTTTCTTT
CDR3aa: CSVVGLETEAFF

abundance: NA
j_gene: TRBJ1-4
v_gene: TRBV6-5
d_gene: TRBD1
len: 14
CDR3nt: TGTGCCAGCAGTTTGACAGGGGTTGGTGAAAAACTGTTTTTT
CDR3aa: CASSLTGVGEKLFF

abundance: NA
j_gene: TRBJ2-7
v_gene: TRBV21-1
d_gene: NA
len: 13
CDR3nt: TGTGCCAGCCAAGGACTAGAGGTTACCGAGCAGTACTTC
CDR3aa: CASQGLEVTEQYF

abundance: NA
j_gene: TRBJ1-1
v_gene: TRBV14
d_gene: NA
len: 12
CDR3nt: TGTGCCAGCAGCCGGGAGGGGACATTAGCTTTCTTT
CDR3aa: CASSREGTLAFF

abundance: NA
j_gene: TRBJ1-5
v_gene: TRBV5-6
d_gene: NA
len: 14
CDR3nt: TGTGCCAGCAGCTTCGTCGGGTCGAATCAGCCCCAGCATTTT
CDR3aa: CASSFVGSNQPQHF

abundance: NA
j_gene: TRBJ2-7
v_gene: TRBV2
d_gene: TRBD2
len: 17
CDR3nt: TGTGCCAGCAGTAAATATGATGGACTAGCGGGATCTTACGAGCAGTACTTC
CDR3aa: CASSKYDGLAGSYEQYF

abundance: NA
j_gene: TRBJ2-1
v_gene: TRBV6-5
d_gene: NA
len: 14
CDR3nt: TGTGCCAGCAGTTACGAGCCGGGATTGGGGGAGCAGTTCTTC
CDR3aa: CASSYEPGLGEQFF

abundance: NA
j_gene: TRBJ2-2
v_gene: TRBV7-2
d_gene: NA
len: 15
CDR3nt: TGTGCCAGCAGCTTAGCGAAACTATCCACCGGGGAGCTGTTTTTT
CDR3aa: CASSLAKLSTGELFF

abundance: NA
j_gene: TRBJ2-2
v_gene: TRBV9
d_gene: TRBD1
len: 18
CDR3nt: TGTGCCAGCAGCGCCCCTCGGACAGGGGGCGCAAGCACCGGGGAGCTGTTTTTT
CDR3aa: CASSAPRTGGASTGELFF

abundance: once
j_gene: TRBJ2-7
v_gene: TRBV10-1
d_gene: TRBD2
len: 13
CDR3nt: TGCGCCAGCAGTGAGAAGCTAGCGGACGAGCAGTACTTC
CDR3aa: CASSEKLADEQYF

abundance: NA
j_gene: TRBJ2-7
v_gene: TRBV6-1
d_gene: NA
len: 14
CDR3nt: TGTGCCAGCACCGAGGGCAGTCAGTCCTACGAGCAGTACTTC
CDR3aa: CASTEGSQSYEQYF

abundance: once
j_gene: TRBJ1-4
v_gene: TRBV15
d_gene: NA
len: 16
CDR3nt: TGTGCCACCAGCAGAGGCGGGACTGCAACTAATGAAAAACTGTTTTTT
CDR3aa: CATSRGGTATNEKLFF

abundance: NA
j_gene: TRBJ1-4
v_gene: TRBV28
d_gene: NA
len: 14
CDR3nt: TGTGCCAGCAGCCCGGACAGCGCCTATGAAAAACTGTTTTTT
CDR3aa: CASSPDSAYEKLFF

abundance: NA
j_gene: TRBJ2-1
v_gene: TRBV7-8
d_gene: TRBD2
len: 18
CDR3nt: TGTGCCAGCAGCCCCGGATTCGGGTATGGCGGGAGGGCTGATGAGCAGTTCTTC
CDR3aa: CASSPGFGYGGRADEQFF

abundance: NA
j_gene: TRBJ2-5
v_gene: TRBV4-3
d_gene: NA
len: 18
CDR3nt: TGCGCCAGCAGCCAAGAGGATGATCGGACTATCCGGCAAGAGACCCAGTACTTC
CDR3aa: CASSQEDDRTIRQETQYF

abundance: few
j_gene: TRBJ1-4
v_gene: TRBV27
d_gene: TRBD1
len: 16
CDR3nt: TGTGCCAGCAGTCCCTCCCTCAACAGGGGCGGCGAAAAACTGTTTTTT
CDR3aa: CASSPSLNRGGEKLFF

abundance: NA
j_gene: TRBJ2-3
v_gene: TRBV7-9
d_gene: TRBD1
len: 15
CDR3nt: TGTGCCAGCAGCCCCTGGACAGGGGCCACAGATACGCAGTATTTT
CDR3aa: CASSPWTGATDTQYF

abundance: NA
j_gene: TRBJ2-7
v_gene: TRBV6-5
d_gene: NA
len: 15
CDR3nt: TGTGCCAGCAGTTACTCTTGGTTTGGGACTTACGAGCAGTACTTC
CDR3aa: CASSYSWFGTYEQYF

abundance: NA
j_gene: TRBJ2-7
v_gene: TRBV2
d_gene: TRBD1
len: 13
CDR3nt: TGTGCCTGTACCGGGACAGGGAAATACGAGCAGTACTTC
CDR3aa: CACTGTGKYEQYF

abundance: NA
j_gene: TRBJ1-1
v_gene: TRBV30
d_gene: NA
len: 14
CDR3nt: TGTGCCTGGAGTAGGGGGGGAACGAACACTGAAGCTTTCTTT
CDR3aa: CAWSRGGTNTEAFF

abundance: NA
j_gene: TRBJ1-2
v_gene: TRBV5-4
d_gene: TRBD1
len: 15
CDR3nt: TGTGCCAGCAGCATCGTGGGGACAGGGTCTATGGGCTACACCTTC
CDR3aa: CASSIVGTGSMGYTF

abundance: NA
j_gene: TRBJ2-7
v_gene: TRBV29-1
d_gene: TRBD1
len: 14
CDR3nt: TGCAGCGTTAATTCCGGGACAGGGGGAAACGAGCAGTACTTC
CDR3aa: CSVNSGTGGNEQYF

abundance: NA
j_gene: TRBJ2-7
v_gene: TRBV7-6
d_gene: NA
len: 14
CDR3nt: TGTGCCAGCAACCCTTCATTGGACAGCTACGAGCAGTACTTC
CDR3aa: CASNPSLDSYEQYF

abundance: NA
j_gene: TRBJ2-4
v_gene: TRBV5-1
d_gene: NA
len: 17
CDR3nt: TGCGCCAGCAGCCTCCCTTTTGGGGGACTAGCCAAAAACATTCAGTACTTC
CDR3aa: CASSLPFGGLAKNIQYF

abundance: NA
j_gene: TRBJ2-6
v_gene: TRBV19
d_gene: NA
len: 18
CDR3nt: TGTGCCAGTAGGGCGGCTGCTGGGCGGGATGCTGGGGCCAACGTCCTGACTTTC
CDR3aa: CASRAAAGRDAGANVLTF

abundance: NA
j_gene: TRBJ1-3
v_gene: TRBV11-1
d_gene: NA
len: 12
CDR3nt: TGTGCCAGCAGGAAACGGGTAAACACCATATATTTT
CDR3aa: CASRKRVNTIYF

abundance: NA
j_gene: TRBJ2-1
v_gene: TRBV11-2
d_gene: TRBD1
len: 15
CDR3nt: TGTGCCAGCAGCCTGGGGACAGGGGGGAGTTGGGAGCAGTTCTTC
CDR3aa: CASSLGTGGSWEQFF

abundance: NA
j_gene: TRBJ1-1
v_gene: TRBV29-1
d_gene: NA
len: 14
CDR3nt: TGCAGCGTGGAGACAGATAAGCTGAACACTGAAGCTTTCTTT
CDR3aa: CSVETDKLNTEAFF

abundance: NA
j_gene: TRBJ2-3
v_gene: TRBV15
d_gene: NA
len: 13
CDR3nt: TGTGCCACCAGCAGAGGACTCCCAGATACGCAGTATTTT
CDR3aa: CATSRGLPDTQYF

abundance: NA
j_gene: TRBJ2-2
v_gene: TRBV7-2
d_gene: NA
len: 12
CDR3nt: TGTGCCAGCAGCTCGTACACCGGGGAGCTGTTTTTT
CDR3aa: CASSSYTGELFF

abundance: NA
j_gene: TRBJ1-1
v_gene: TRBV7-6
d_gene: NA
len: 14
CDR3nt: TGTGCCAGCAGCGACGGGACTGGTCCCACTGAAGCTTTCTTT
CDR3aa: CASSDGTGPTEAFF

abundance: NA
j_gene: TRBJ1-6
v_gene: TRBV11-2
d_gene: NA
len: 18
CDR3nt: TGTGCCAGCAGCTTAGACGGCAGTCTGGGGCCCTATAATTCACCCCTCCACTTT
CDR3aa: CASSLDGSLGPYNSPLHF

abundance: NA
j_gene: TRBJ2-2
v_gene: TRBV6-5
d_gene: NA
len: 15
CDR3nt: TGTGCCAGCAGTTACTCGAGCGGACCCCCCGGGGAGCTGTTTTTT
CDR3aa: CASSYSSGPPGELFF

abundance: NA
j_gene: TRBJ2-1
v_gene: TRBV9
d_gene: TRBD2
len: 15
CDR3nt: TGTGCCAGCAGCGTAGTGTCTAGCGGATACAATGAGCAGTTCTTC
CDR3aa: CASSVVSSGYNEQFF

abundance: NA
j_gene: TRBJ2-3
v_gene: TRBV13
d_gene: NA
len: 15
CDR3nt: TGTGCCAGCAGCTTAAAACTGACTAGCACAGATACGCAGTATTTT
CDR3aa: CASSLKLTSTDTQYF

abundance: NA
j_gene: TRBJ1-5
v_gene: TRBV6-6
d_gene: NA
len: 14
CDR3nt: TGTGCCAGCATTGCGGTCCCGGGCAATCAGCCCCAGCATTTT
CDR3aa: CASIAVPGNQPQHF

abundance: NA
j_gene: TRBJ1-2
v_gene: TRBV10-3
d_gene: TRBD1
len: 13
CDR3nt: TGTGCCATCAGTGGGACAGGGTCGTATGGCTACACCTTC
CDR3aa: CAISGTGSYGYTF

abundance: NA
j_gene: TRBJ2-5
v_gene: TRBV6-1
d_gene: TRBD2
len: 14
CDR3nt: TGTGCCAGCAGTGTAGGGACTAGCGAGAAGACCCAGTACTTC
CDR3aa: CASSVGTSEKTQYF

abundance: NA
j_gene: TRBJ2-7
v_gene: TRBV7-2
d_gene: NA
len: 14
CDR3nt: TGTGCCAGCAGCCAGGAACCCAGCTCCTACGAGCAGTACTTC
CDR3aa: CASSQEPSSYEQYF

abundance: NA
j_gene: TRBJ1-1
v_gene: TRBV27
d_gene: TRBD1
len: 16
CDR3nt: TGTGCCAGCAGTCCTCTCGGACAGGCAGCGAACACTGAAGCTTTCTTT
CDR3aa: CASSPLGQAANTEAFF

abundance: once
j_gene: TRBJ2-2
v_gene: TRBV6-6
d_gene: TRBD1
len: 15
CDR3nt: TGTGCCAGCAGCCTAACAGGGGGAAGCACCGGGGAGCTGTTTTTT
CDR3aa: CASSLTGGSTGELFF

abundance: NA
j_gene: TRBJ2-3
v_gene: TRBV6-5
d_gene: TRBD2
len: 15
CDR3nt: TGTGCCAGCAGGGCCGGGACTAAAGACTCCAATACGCAGTATTTT
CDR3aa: CASRAGTKDSNTQYF

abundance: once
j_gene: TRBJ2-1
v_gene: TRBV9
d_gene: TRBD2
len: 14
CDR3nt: TGTGCCAGCAGCCATAGCGGGAGCGGAGGAGAGCAGTTCTTC
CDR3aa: CASSHSGSGGEQFF

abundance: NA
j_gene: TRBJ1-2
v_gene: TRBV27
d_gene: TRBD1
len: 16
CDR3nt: TGTGCCAGCAGTTTATCGTACCGACAGGGCAACTATGGCTACACCTTC
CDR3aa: CASSLSYRQGNYGYTF

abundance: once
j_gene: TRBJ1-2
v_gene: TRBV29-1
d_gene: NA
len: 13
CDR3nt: TGCAGCGTTGCGGGGGTAGCTAACTATGGCTACACCTTC
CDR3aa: CSVAGVANYGYTF

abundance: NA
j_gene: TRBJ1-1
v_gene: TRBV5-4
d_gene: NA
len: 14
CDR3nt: TGTGCCAGCAGCTTGGTGGACAGGAACACTGAAGCTTTCTTT
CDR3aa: CASSLVDRNTEAFF

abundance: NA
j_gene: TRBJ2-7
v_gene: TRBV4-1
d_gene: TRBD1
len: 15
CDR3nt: TGCGCCAGCAGCCAGCCGGGACAGGGGACTTACAAGCAGTACTTC
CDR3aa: CASSQPGQGTYKQYF

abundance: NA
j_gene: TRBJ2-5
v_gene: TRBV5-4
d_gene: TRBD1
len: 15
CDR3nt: TGTGCCAGCAGCCCCCGGACAGGGGGTCCAGAGACCCAGTACTTC
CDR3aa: CASSPRTGGPETQYF

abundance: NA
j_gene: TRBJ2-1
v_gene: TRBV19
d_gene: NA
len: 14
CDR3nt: TGTGCCAGTAGTTTGGGGGGAAGAAACAATGAGCAGTTCTTC
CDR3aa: CASSLGGRNNEQFF

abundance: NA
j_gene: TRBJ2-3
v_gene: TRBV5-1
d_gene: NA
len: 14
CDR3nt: TGCGCCAGCAGCTTTCTGGAACTCAGGGATACGCAGTATTTT
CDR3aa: CASSFLELRDTQYF

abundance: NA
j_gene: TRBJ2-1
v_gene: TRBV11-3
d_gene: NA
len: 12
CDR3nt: TGTGCCAGCAGCTTAGGGGCCCAGGGGCAGTTCTTC
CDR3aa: CASSLGAQGQFF